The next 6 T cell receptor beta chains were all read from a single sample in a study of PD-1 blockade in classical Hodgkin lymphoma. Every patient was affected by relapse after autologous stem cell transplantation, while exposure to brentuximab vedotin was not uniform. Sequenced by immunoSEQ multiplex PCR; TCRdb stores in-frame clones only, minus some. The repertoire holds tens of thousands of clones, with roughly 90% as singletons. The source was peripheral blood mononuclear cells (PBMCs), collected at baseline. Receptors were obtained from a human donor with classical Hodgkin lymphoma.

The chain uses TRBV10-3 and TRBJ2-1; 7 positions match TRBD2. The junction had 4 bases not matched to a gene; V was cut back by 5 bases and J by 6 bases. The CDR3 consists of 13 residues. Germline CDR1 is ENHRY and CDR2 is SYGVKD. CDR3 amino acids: CAISSGVPNEQFF. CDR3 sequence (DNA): TGTGCCATCAGTAGCGGGGTCCCCAATGAGCAGTTCTTC.

DNA for the CDR3: TGTGCCAGCTCACCACGTACTAGCGGGCACACCTACGAGCAGTACTTC. Protein sequence: CASSPRTSGHTYEQYF. The chain uses TRBV18 and TRBJ2-7, with TRBD2 matching 9 bases. The junction had 6 bases not matched to a gene; V was cut back by 1 base and J by 2 bases. CDR1 and CDR2 (germline): KGHSH, LQKENI. CDR3 size: 16 residues.

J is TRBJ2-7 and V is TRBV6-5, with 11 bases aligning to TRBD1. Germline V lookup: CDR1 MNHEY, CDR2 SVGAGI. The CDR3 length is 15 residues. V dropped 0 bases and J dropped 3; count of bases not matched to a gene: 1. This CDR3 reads CASSYSGTGGYEQYF. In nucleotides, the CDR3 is TGTGCCAGCAGTTACTCCGGGACAGGGGGCTACGAGCAGTACTTC.

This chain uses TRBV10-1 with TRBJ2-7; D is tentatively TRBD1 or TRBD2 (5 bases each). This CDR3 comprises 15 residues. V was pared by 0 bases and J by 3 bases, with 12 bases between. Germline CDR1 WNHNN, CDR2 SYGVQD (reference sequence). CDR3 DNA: TGCGCCAGCAGTGAGTCCCCGGGGACGGTCTACGAGCAGTACTTC. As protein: CASSESPGTVYEQYF.

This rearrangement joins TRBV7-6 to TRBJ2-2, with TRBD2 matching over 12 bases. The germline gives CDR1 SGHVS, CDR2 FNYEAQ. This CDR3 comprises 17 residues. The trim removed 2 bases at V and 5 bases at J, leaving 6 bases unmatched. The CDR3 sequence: CASSLPTLAGGTGELFF. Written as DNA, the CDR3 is TGTGCCAGCAGCTTACCCACACTAGCGGGGGGAACCGGGGAGCTGTTTTTT.

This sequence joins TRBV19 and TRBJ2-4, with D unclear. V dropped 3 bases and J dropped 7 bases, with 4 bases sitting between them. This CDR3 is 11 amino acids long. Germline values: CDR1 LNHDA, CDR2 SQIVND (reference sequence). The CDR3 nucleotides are TGTGCCAGTAGTATTTCCAACATTCAGTACTTC. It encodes CASSISNIQYF.